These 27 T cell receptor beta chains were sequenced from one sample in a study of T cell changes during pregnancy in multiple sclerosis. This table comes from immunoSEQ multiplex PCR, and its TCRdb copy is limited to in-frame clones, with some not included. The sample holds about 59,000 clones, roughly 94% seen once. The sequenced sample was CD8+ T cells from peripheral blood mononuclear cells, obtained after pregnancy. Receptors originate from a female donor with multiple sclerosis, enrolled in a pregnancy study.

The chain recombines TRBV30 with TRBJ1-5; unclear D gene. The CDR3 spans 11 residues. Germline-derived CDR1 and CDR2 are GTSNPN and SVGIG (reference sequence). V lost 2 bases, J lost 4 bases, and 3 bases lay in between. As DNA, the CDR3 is TGTGCCTGGAGTCTGAATCAGCCCCAGCATTTT. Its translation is CAWSLNQPQHF.

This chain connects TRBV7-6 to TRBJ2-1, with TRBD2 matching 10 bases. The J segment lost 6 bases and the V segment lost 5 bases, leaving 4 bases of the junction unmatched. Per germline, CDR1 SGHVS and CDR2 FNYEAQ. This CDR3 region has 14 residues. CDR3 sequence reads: CASSRRTSGNEQFF. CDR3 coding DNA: TGTGCCAGCAGCCGCCGGACTAGCGGCAATGAGCAGTTCTTC.

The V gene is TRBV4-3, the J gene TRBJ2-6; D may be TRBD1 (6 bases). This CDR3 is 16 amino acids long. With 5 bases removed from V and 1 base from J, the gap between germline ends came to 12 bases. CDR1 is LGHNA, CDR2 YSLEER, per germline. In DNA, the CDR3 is TGCGCCAGCAGCTGGGGTGACAGGTCTGGGGCCAACGTCCTGACTTTC. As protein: CASSWGDRSGANVLTF.

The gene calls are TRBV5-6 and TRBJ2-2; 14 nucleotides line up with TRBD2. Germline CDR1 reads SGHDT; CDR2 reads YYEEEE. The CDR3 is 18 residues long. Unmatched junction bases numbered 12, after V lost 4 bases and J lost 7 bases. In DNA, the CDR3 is TGTGCCAGCAGCAGCGGGACTAGCGGGGGTCGGTTGGTCGGGGAGCTGTTTTTT. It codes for CASSSGTSGGRLVGELFF.

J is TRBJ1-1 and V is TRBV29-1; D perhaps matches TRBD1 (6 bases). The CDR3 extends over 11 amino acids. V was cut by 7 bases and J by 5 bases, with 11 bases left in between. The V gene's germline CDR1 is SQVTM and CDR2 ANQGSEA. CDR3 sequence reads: CSESQGTEAFF. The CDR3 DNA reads TGCAGCGAATCTCAGGGGACTGAAGCTTTCTTT.

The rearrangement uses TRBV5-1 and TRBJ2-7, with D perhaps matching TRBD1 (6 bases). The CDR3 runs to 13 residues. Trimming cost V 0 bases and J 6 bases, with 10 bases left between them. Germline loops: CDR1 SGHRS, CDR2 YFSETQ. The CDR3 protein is CASSLEGGAEQYF. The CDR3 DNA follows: TGCGCCAGCAGCTTGGAAGGGGGTGCCGAGCAGTACTTC.

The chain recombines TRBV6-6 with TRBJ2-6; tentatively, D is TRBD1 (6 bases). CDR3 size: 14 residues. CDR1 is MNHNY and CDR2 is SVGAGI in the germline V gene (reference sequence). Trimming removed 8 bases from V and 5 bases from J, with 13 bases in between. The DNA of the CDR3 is TGTGCCAGCGGATTGGGGGCCCGGGCCAACGTCCTGACTTTC. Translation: CASGLGARANVLTF.

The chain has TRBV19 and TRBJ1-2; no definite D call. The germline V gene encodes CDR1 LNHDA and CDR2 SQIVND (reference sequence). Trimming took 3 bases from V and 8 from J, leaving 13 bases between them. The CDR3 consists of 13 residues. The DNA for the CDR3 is TGTGCCAGTAGTATGACTGAAGTGTGGGGCTACACCTTC. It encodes CASSMTEVWGYTF.

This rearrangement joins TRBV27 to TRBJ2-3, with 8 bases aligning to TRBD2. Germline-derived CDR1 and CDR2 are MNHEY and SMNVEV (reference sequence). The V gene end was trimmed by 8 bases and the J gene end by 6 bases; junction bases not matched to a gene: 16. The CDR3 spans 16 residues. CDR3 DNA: TGTGCCAGCCGAACACCCCAGACTAGCGACGTTGATACGCAGTATTTT. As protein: CASRTPQTSDVDTQYF.

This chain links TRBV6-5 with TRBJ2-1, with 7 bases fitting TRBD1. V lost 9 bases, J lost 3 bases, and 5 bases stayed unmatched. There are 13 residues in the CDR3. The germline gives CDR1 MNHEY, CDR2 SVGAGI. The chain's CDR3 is CASGTAFYNEQFF. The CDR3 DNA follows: TGTGCCAGTGGGACAGCTTTCTACAATGAGCAGTTCTTC.

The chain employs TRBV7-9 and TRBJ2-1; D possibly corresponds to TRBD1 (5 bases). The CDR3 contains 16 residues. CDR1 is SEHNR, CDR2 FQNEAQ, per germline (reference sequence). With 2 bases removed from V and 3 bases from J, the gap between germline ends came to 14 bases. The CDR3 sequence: CASSLSLDSNYNEQFF. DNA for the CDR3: TGTGCCAGCAGCTTATCCTTAGACAGCAACTACAATGAGCAGTTCTTC.

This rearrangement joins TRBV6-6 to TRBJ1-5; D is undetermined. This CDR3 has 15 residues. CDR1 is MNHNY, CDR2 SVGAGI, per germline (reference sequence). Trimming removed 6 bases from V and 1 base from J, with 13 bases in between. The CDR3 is CASRVERGSNQPQHF. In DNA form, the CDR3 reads TGTGCCAGCAGGGTCGAGCGGGGAAGCAATCAGCCCCAGCATTTT.

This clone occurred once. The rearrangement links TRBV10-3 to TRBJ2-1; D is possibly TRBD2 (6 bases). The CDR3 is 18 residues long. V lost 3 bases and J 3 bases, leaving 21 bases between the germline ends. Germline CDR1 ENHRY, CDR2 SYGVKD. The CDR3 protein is CAISDEVGGAEGYNEQFF. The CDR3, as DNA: TGTGCCATCAGTGATGAAGTGGGCGGGGCGGAAGGCTACAATGAGCAGTTCTTC.

CDR3 DNA sequence: TGTGCCAGCAGTTACAATCTGGAGGCTGAAGCTTTCTTT. Protein product: CASSYNLEAEAFF. The rearrangement uses TRBV13 and TRBJ1-1; D is ambiguous. This CDR3 is built from 13 residues. In germline, CDR1 is PRHDT, CDR2 FYEKMQ (reference sequence). V was pared by 6 bases and J by 6 bases, with 14 bases between.

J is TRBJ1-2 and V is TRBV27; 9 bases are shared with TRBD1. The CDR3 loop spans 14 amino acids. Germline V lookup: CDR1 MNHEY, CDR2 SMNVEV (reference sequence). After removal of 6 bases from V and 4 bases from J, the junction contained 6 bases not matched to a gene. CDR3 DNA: TGTGCCAGCAGGGGGACAGGGAATAGCTATGGCTACACCTTC. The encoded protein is CASRGTGNSYGYTF.

The CDR3 sequence: CASRSGRSGNTIYF. DNA for the CDR3: TGTGCCAGCAGGTCCGGGAGATCTGGAAACACCATATATTTT. The chain couples TRBV28 to TRBJ1-3; D unresolved. Trimming stripped 6 bases from V and 1 base from J, with 10 bases between. The germline V gene has CDR1 MDHEN and CDR2 SYDVKM. The CDR3 loop spans 14 amino acids. The complete variable domain, with remaining parts taken from reference TRBV28 and TRBJ1-3, reads DVKVTQSSRYLVKRTGEKVFLECVQDMDHENMFWYRQDPGLGLRLIYFSYDVKMKEKGDIPEGYSVSREKKERFSLILESASTNQTSMYLCASRSGRSGNTIYFGEGSWLTVV.

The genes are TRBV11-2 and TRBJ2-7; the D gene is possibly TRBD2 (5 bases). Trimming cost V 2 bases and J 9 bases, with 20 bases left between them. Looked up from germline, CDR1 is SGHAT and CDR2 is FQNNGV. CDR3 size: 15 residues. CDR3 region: CASSLLVDYRGAQYF. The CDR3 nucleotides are TGTGCCAGCAGCTTATTAGTCGACTACCGAGGTGCGCAGTACTTC.

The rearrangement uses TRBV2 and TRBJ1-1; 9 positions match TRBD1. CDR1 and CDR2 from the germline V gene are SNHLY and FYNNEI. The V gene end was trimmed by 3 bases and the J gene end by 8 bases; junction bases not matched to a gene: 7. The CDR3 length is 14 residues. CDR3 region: CASSDMAGTGEAFF. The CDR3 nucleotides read TGTGCCAGCAGTGATATGGCCGGGACAGGGGAAGCTTTCTTT.

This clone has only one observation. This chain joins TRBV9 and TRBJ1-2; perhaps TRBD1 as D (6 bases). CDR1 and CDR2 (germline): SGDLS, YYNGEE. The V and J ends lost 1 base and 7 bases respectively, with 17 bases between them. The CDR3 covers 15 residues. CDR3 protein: CASSVSTGSISGYTF. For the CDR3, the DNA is TGTGCCAGCAGCGTATCTACAGGGTCTATAAGTGGCTACACCTTC. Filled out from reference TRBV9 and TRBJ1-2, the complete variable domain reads DSGVTQTPKHLITATGQRVTLRCSPRSGDLSVYWYQQSLDQGLQFLIQYYNGEERAKGNILERFSAQQFPDLHSELNLSSLELGDSALYFCASSVSTGSISGYTFGSGTRLTVV.

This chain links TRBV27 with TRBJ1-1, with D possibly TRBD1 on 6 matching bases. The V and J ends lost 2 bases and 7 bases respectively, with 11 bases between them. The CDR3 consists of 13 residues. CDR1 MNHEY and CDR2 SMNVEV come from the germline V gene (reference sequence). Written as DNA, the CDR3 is TGTGCCAGCAGTTTAACGGACAGATATGAAGCTTTCTTT. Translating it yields CASSLTDRYEAFF.

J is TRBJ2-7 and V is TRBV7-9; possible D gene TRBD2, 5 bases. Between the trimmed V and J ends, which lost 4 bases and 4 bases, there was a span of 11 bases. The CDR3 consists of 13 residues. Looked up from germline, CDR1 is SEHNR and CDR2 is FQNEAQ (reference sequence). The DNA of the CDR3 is TGTGCCAGCAGCTACCCACTAGGTTACGAGCAGTACTTC. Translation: CASSYPLGYEQYF.

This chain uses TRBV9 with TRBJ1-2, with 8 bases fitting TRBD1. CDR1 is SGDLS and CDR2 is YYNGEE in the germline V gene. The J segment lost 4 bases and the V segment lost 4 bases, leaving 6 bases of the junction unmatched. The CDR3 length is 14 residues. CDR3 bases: TGTGCCAGCAGCCTAAGGACAGGGAGCTATGGCTACACCTTC. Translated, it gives CASSLRTGSYGYTF.

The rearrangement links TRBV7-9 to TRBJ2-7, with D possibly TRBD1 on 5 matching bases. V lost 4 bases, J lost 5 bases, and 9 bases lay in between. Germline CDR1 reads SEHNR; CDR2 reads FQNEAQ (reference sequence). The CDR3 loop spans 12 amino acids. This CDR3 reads CASSSQANEQYF. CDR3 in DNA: TGTGCCAGCAGCTCACAGGCCAACGAGCAGTACTTC.

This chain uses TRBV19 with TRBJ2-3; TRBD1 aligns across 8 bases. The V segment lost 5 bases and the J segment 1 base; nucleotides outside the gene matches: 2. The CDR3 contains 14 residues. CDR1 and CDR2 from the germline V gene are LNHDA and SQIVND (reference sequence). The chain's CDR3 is CASSSGQGTDTQYF. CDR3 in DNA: TGTGCCAGTAGTTCGGGACAGGGCACAGATACGCAGTATTTT.

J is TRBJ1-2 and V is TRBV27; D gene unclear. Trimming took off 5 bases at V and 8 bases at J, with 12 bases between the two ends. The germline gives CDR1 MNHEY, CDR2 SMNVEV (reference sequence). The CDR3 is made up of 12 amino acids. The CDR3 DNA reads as TGTGCCAGCAGTAAAGCAAGCGGGGGCTACACCTTC. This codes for CASSKASGGYTF.

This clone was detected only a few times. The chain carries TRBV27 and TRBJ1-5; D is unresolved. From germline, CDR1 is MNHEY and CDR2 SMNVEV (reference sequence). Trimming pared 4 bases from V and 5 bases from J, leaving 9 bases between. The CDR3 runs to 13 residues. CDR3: CASSSGWHQPQHF. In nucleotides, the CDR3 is TGTGCCAGCAGTTCGGGGTGGCATCAGCCCCAGCATTTT.

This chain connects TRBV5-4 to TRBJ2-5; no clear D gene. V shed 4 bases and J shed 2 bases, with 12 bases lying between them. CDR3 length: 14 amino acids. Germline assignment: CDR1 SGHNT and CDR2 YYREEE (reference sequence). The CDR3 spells CASSHSGPQETQYF. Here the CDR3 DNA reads TGTGCCAGCAGCCACAGTGGGCCTCAAGAGACCCAGTACTTC. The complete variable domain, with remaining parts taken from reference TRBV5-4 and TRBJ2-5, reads ETGVTQSPTHLIKTRGQQVTLRCSSQSGHNTVSWYQQALGQGPQFIFQYYREEENGRGNFPPRFSGLQFPNYSSELNVNALELDDSALYLCASSHSGPQETQYFGPGTRLLVL.